The 30 T cell receptor beta chains reported below all come from one sample, sequenced in a study of blood T cell repertoires in COVID-19. Here immunoSEQ multiplex PCR was the method, and the copy in TCRdb shows in-frame clones only, minus some. Of approximately 220,000 clones listed, 65% to 90% are singletons. The sequencing sample was made of PBMCs or T cells enriched from blood (not recorded which). The receptors were sampled from a woman aged 35 to 49 with acute COVID-19.

The chain is built from TRBV9 and TRBJ2-3; TRBD2 matches 11 bases. The junction had 8 bases not matched to a gene; V was cut back by 0 bases and J by 2 bases. CDR3 length: 18 amino acids. Germline CDR1 and CDR2: SGDLS and YYNGEE. In nucleotides, the CDR3 is TGTGCCAGCAGCGTAGGTAGTCTGGGACTAGCGGTCACAGATACGCAGTATTTT. This gives the protein CASSVGSLGLAVTDTQYF.

The CDR3 sequence is CASSQEGGGRFTGELFF. The CDR3 bases are TGCGCCAGCAGCCAAGAGGGCGGCGGGAGGTTTACCGGGGAGCTGTTTTTT. The chain has TRBV4-3 and TRBJ2-2, with 8 bases aligning to TRBD2. In germline, CDR1 is LGHNA, CDR2 YSLEER. V shed 0 bases and J 5 bases; nucleotides not matched to a gene: 8. This CDR3 region has 17 residues.

This clone was observed a handful of times. The rearrangement uses TRBV5-8 and TRBJ2-5, with 7 positions matching TRBD2. Germline loops: CDR1 SGHTS, CDR2 YDEGEE. This CDR3 spans 15 amino acids. With 6 bases clipped from V and 4 bases from J, the junction kept 12 bases outside the gene matches. In DNA form, the CDR3 reads TGTGCCAGCAACCCAATGGGGAGGGAGGGAGAGACCCAGTACTTC. Residues: CASNPMGREGETQYF.

The chain links TRBV27 to TRBJ1-1; D may be TRBD1 (5 bases). The CDR3 is 13 amino acids. V was cut by 3 bases and J by 3 bases, with 8 bases left in between. Germline-derived CDR1 and CDR2 are MNHEY and SMNVEV (reference sequence). The CDR3 spells CASSFRGYTEAFF. The CDR3 DNA reads as TGTGCCAGCAGTTTTAGGGGCTACACTGAAGCTTTCTTT.

The V and J genes are TRBV28 and TRBJ2-5; TRBD1 might be the D (5 bases). The CDR3 has 15 residues. The V gene lost 7 bases and the J gene lost 5 bases, with 20 bases spanning the gap. The germline gives CDR1 MDHEN, CDR2 SYDVKM. The CDR3 DNA is TGTGCCAGCACCCTAAGGGGAAGGCTTAGGGAGACCCAGTACTTC. Its protein is CASTLRGRLRETQYF.

The chain combines TRBV5-4 with TRBJ2-6; the D gene is possibly TRBD2 (6 bases). The CDR3 has 17 residues. The germline gives CDR1 SGHNT, CDR2 YYREEE (reference sequence). Trimming removed 0 bases from V and 0 bases from J, with 10 bases in between. The CDR3 nucleotides read TGTGCCAGCAGCTTGGGGGGGGACCTCTCTGGGGCCAACGTCCTGACTTTC. Translating gives CASSLGGDLSGANVLTF.

This clone was detected only once. The rearrangement uses TRBV29-1 and TRBJ1-2, with D uncertain. Trimming took off 4 bases at V and 0 bases at J, with 12 bases between the two ends. The CDR3 spans 14 residues. Germline CDR1 is SQVTM and CDR2 is ANQGSEA. CDR3 sequence reads: CSVGALAPNYGYTF. The CDR3 DNA reads TGCAGCGTTGGGGCACTCGCACCTAACTATGGCTACACCTTC.

This clone was seen only a few times. The chain is built from TRBV11-3 and TRBJ1-2; 10 bases match TRBD1. V dropped 5 bases and J dropped 4; count of bases not matched to a gene: 4. The CDR3 is 14 amino acids. Germline V gene data show CDR1 as SGHNT and CDR2 as YENEEA. The CDR3 loop is CASSPDRGAYGYTF. DNA of the CDR3: TGTGCCAGCAGCCCGGACAGGGGGGCCTATGGCTACACCTTC.

V usage is TRBV15 and J usage is TRBJ1-4; D is perhaps TRBD1 (6 bases). V lost 1 base to trimming and J lost 8 bases, with 14 bases between them. The CDR3 covers 15 residues. Per germline, CDR1 LNHNV and CDR2 YYDKDF (reference sequence). CDR3 protein: CATSRVRQGGEKLFF. The CDR3, as DNA: TGTGCCACCAGCAGAGTTAGACAAGGGGGAGAAAAACTGTTTTTT.

This rearrangement joins TRBV24-1 to TRBJ2-5, with TRBD1 matching over 8 bases. With 5 bases clipped from V and 5 bases from J, the junction kept 9 bases outside the gene matches. Germline CDR1 and CDR2: KGHDR and SFDVKD. This CDR3 contains 15 residues. The CDR3 protein is CATSARTGIGETQYF. For the CDR3, the DNA is TGTGCCACCAGTGCCAGGACAGGGATTGGGGAGACCCAGTACTTC.

The rearrangement joins TRBV9 to TRBJ2-6; D may be TRBD2 (5 bases). Per the germline V gene, CDR1 is SGDLS and CDR2 is YYNGEE. The CDR3 contains 17 residues. The V and J ends lost 4 bases and 0 bases respectively, with 14 bases between them. The CDR3 nucleotides read TGTGCCAGCAGCCTCACGGACTTCAGCTCTGGGGCCAACGTCCTGACTTTC. It is translated as CASSLTDFSSGANVLTF.

V and J are TRBV27 and TRBJ1-5; 8 nucleotides agree with TRBD1. Germline values: CDR1 MNHEY, CDR2 SMNVEV (reference sequence). The CDR3 is 14 residues long. The V and J ends lost 5 bases and 6 bases, in that order; junction bases with no gene match: 6. In DNA, the CDR3 is TGTGCCAGCAGTCGGACAGGGCAGAGTCAGCCCCAGCATTTT. Amino acids: CASSRTGQSQPQHF.

This clone has a single count. V and J are TRBV28 and TRBJ2-5; the D is unclear. CDR3 length equals 14 residues. Trimming cost V 1 base and J 0 bases, with 6 bases left between them. Germline V lookup: CDR1 MDHEN, CDR2 SYDVKM. The CDR3 protein is CASSLSMYQETQYF. The CDR3 bases are TGTGCCAGCAGTTTATCAATGTACCAAGAGACCCAGTACTTC.

The genes are TRBV28 and TRBJ2-1; TRBD2 aligns across 8 bases. Looked up from germline, CDR1 is MDHEN and CDR2 is SYDVKM. There are 15 residues in the CDR3. The ends lost 4 bases at V and 9 bases at J; junction bases unmatched: 11. Written as DNA, the CDR3 is TGTGCCAGCAGTTCCGCCGGAGCGGGAGTGACTGAGCAGTTCTTC. This sequence encodes CASSSAGAGVTEQFF.

CDR3 DNA sequence: TGTGCCAGCAGCCTCGGACAGGGGAAATTCCACACCGGGGAGCTGTTTTTT. This translates into CASSLGQGKFHTGELFF. The J gene is TRBJ2-2, the V gene TRBV11-2; 9 bases are shared with TRBD1. J was trimmed by 3 bases and V by 5 bases; bases with no gene match: 10. The germline CDR1 and CDR2 sequences are SGHAT and FQNNGV. The CDR3 loop spans 17 amino acids.

The chain combines TRBV7-2 with TRBJ2-6, with no clear D. With 5 bases removed from V and 0 bases from J, the gap between germline ends came to 8 bases. The germline CDR1 and CDR2 sequences are SGHTA and FQGNSA. This CDR3 comprises 15 residues. The CDR3: CASSPSFSGANVLTF. The CDR3 DNA reads as TGTGCCAGCAGCCCCAGTTTCTCTGGGGCCAACGTCCTGACTTTC.

J is TRBJ2-7 and V is TRBV7-6; TRBD2 matches 11 bases. The germline V gene has CDR1 SGHVS and CDR2 FNYEAQ. J gave up 4 bases and V 1 base, and 9 bases lay outside the gene matches. CDR3 length: 17 amino acids. CDR3 sequence reads: CASSLGRSGRAVYEQYF. The CDR3 region has the DNA TGTGCCAGCAGCTTAGGGCGTAGCGGGAGGGCCGTATACGAGCAGTACTTC.

This clone was seen more than once but under ten times. The genes are TRBV27 and TRBJ2-7, with 12 bases identical to TRBD2. V dropped 3 bases and J dropped 1; count of bases not matched to a gene: 4. The germline CDR1 and CDR2 sequences are MNHEY and SMNVEV (reference sequence). This CDR3 is 16 amino acids long. CDR3 sequence: CASSFLTSGSSYEQYF. CDR3 coding DNA: TGTGCCAGCAGTTTCCTGACTAGCGGGAGTTCCTACGAGCAGTACTTC.

The rearrangement links TRBV27 to TRBJ1-6; 7 bases match TRBD1. This CDR3 is 15 amino acids long. Germline values: CDR1 MNHEY, CDR2 SMNVEV (reference sequence). The J segment lost 9 bases and the V segment lost 5 bases, leaving 10 bases of the junction unmatched. The CDR3 nucleotides are TGTGCCAGCAGTCGATCGACAGGGATAGTTTCACCCCTCCACTTT. Its protein is CASSRSTGIVSPLHF.

This clone was recorded only once. The genes are TRBV5-1 and TRBJ1-6; a possible D gene is TRBD1 (6 bases). V lost 4 bases and J 6 bases, leaving 14 bases between the germline ends. The germline V gene encodes CDR1 SGHRS and CDR2 YFSETQ. The CDR3 is 15 amino acids. In DNA, the CDR3 is TGCGCCAGCAGCCCTACAGGGTTCACTAATTCACCCCTCCACTTT. Translating it yields CASSPTGFTNSPLHF.

This clone was seen more than once but under ten times. The rearrangement uses TRBV28 and TRBJ2-1; 7 bases map to TRBD1. Germline CDR1 MDHEN, CDR2 SYDVKM. V shed 6 bases, J shed 3 bases, and the junction held 5 bases outside the gene matches. This CDR3 comprises 14 residues. CDR3 nucleotide sequence: TGTGCCAGCAGAACGACAGGGATCTACAATGAGCAGTTCTTC. This codes for CASRTTGIYNEQFF.

In its sample, this clone was seen once. V gene TRBV28 combines with J gene TRBJ1-4; possibly TRBD1 for D (5 bases). This CDR3 is built from 13 residues. V gave up 6 bases and J gave up 5 bases, with 10 bases separating them. Germline V CDR1 and CDR2: MDHEN, SYDVKM. CDR3 bases: TGTGCCAGCAGAGGGACTTCGAATGAAAAACTGTTTTTT. Translating it yields CASRGTSNEKLFF.

This clone has a single count. The chain has TRBV28 and TRBJ1-2; no firm D call. CDR1 and CDR2 (germline): MDHEN, SYDVKM. Trimming removed 3 bases from V and 8 bases from J, with 19 bases in between. The CDR3 is 15 amino acids. The CDR3 DNA reads as TGTGCCAGCAGTTTTACCCGGCTGAAGGAGGGAGGCTACACCTTC. This codes for CASSFTRLKEGGYTF.

This clone was detected once. This chain uses TRBV29-1 with TRBJ2-5, with 7 bases matching TRBD2. V lost 5 bases, J lost 5 bases, and 11 bases stayed unmatched. The CDR3 spans 14 residues. Germline lookup yields CDR1 SQVTM and CDR2 ANQGSEA. In nucleotides, the CDR3 is TGCAGCGTTACGGAGATGAGGGGAGGGGAGACCCAGTACTTC. Translation: CSVTEMRGGETQYF.

The CDR3 region has the DNA TGTGCCAGCAGCTTTCTGAGCACTGAAGCTTTCTTT. Its protein product is CASSFLSTEAFF. The V and J genes are TRBV5-4 and TRBJ1-1; D is unclear. From germline, CDR1 is SGHNT and CDR2 YYREEE (reference sequence). V was cut by 2 bases and J by 4 bases, with 6 bases left in between. This CDR3 spans 12 amino acids.

This chain links TRBV20-1 with TRBJ2-1, with 10 bases lining up with TRBD2. The CDR3 covers 15 residues. V shed 6 bases, J shed 10 bases, and the junction held 15 bases outside the gene matches. Germline V lookup: CDR1 DFQATT, CDR2 SNEGSKA (reference sequence). CDR3 nucleotide sequence: TGCAGTGCAAGTCAGGCTAGCGGGAGATTGTGGGAGCAGTTCTTC. Translated: CSASQASGRLWEQFF.

CDR3: CASSRYRDGSYEQYF. CDR3 in DNA: TGTGCCAGCAGCAGATACAGGGACGGCTCCTACGAGCAGTACTTC. The chain is built from TRBV7-8 and TRBJ2-7; D perhaps matches TRBD1 (6 bases). CDR1 and CDR2 (germline): SGHVS, FQNEAQ. The V end lost 5 bases, the J end lost 0 bases, and 14 bases lay between the germline ends. CDR3 length equals 15 residues.

The chain employs TRBV5-6 and TRBJ2-2, with D perhaps TRBD2 (5 bases). Trimming shortened V by 1 base and J by 0 bases, and 10 bases separated the two germline ends. Germline V lookup: CDR1 SGHDT, CDR2 YYEEEE. The CDR3 loop spans 16 amino acids. This chain's CDR3 is CASSLRGYSNTGELFF. For the CDR3, the DNA is TGTGCCAGCAGCTTGAGAGGGTACTCGAACACCGGGGAGCTGTTTTTT. Filled out from reference TRBV5-6 and TRBJ2-2, the complete variable domain reads DAGVTQSPTHLIKTRGQQVTLRCSPKSGHDTVSWYQQALGQGPQFIFQYYEEEERQRGNFPDRFSGHQFPNYSSELNVNALLLGDSALYLCASSLRGYSNTGELFFGEGSRLTVL.

V and J are TRBV9 and TRBJ1-6, with TRBD1 matching over 8 bases. V shed 2 bases and J 7 bases; nucleotides not matched to a gene: 2. The CDR3 length is 14 residues. From germline, CDR1 is SGDLS and CDR2 YYNGEE. Here the CDR3 DNA reads TGTGCCAGCAGCGTGACAGGGGAGAATTCACCCCTCCACTTT. As protein: CASSVTGENSPLHF. The variable domain in full, with the rest retrieved from reference TRBV9 and TRBJ1-6, is DSGVTQTPKHLITATGQRVTLRCSPRSGDLSVYWYQQSLDQGLQFLIQYYNGEERAKGNILERFSAQQFPDLHSELNLSSLELGDSALYFCASSVTGENSPLHFGNGTRLTVT.

The chain is built from TRBV19 and TRBJ2-1, with D possibly being TRBD2 (6 bases). Germline V gene sequence: CDR1 LNHDA, CDR2 SQIVND (reference sequence). The CDR3 sequence is 15 residues long. V was trimmed by 5 bases and J by 4 bases, leaving 15 bases between them. CDR3 in DNA: TGTGCCAGTAGTTTCTCCGGGACTCAGTACAATGAGCAGTTCTTC. This codes for CASSFSGTQYNEQFF.